The 23 T cell receptor beta chains reported below all come from one sample, sequenced in a study of blood T cell repertoires in COVID-19. Only in-frame clones appear in the TCRdb table, and some are missing; sequencing was by immunoSEQ multiplex PCR. The profile covers around 200,000 clones, with more than 80% appearing a single time and approximately 7.1% taken by the ten largest. Sequenced input: peripheral blood. The receptors originated from a human donor in a cohort sampled during active COVID-19.

This clone was recorded once. The chain is built from TRBV29-1 and TRBJ1-2; D is unresolved. With 5 bases removed from V and 8 bases from J, the gap between germline ends came to 18 bases. CDR1 SQVTM and CDR2 ANQGSEA come from the germline V gene. The CDR3 runs to 13 residues. The CDR3 coding sequence is TGCAGCGTTAACCCTGAGAGGGCAGGAGGCTACACCTTC. This codes for CSVNPERAGGYTF.

The V call is TRBV19, the J call TRBJ1-2; no definite D call. V lost 0 bases and J lost 2, with 19 bases in between. CDR3 length: 18 residues. Germline-derived CDR1 and CDR2 are LNHDA and SQIVND (reference sequence). CDR3 protein: CASSIDRRGPRINYGYTF. In nucleotides, the CDR3 is TGTGCCAGTAGTATAGATCGGCGAGGGCCAAGAATAAACTATGGCTACACCTTC.

This clone was found a few times. The chain carries TRBV3-1 (or the pseudogene TRBV3-2) and TRBJ2-2; perhaps TRBD2 as D (6 bases). Germline V lookup: CDR1 LGHDT, CDR2 YNNKEL (reference sequence). This CDR3 has 17 residues. The ends were cut back, 0 bases at V and 8 bases at J, with 19 bases in the middle. The CDR3 region is CASSQDRTSTRLGELFF. The CDR3 coding sequence is TGTGCCAGCAGCCAAGATCGCACTAGCACGCGTTTGGGGGAGCTGTTTTTT.

The rearrangement joins TRBV2 to TRBJ1-1; TRBD1 might be the D (6 bases). V lost 4 bases, J lost 1 base, and 10 bases lay in between. The germline gives CDR1 SNHLY, CDR2 FYNNEI. This CDR3 is 14 amino acids long. This CDR3 is CASSADRPNTEAFF. CDR3 bases: TGTGCCAGCAGTGCGGACAGACCGAACACTGAAGCTTTCTTT.

This clone was recorded once. This rearrangement joins TRBV11-1 to TRBJ2-3; a weak D match, TRBD1 (7 bases). This CDR3 is built from 15 residues. The V gene's germline CDR1 is SGHAT and CDR2 FQDESV (reference sequence). Trimming shortened V by 4 bases and J by 1 base, and 12 bases separated the two germline ends. CDR3 bases: TGTGCCAGCAGCTCCCGGGGGACAGGCACAGATACGCAGTATTTT. It encodes CASSSRGTGTDTQYF.

The chain carries TRBV2 and TRBJ1-6, with D possibly TRBD1 on 5 matching bases. Trimming removed 6 bases from V and 8 bases from J, with 11 bases in between. The germline V gene encodes CDR1 SNHLY and CDR2 FYNNEI. This CDR3 spans 13 amino acids. The CDR3 loop reads CASSARGDSPLHF. The CDR3 bases are TGTGCCAGCAGCGCCCGGGGGGATTCACCCCTCCACTTT.

In DNA, the CDR3 is TGTGCCAGCAGCTTGGGCCGTGACAGGGGGGGAGATACGCAGTATTTT. Translated: CASSLGRDRGGDTQYF. The chain links TRBV5-4 to TRBJ2-3; TRBD1 matches at 9 bases. J lost 5 bases, V lost 0 bases, and 7 bases had no gene match. The CDR3 totals 16 residues. Per the germline V gene, CDR1 is SGHNT and CDR2 is YYREEE (reference sequence).

The V gene is TRBV7-3, the J gene TRBJ2-3; TRBD1 agrees at 9 bases. The J segment lost 2 bases and the V segment lost 4 bases, leaving 10 bases of the junction unmatched. Germline V gene data show CDR1 as SGHTA and CDR2 as FQGTGA. There are 17 residues in the CDR3. The CDR3 sequence: CASSSGTGSSITDTQYF. The CDR3 DNA follows: TGTGCCAGCAGCTCCGGGACAGGGAGCTCAATCACAGATACGCAGTATTTT.

This chain connects TRBV10-1 to TRBJ2-7; 8 bases match TRBD2. The trim removed 7 bases at V and 4 bases at J, leaving 15 bases unmatched. Germline values: CDR1 WNHNN, CDR2 SYGVQD (reference sequence). The CDR3 runs to 16 residues. The CDR3 protein is CASITELPGGMYEQYF. CDR3 in DNA: TGCGCCAGCATAACGGAGCTTCCGGGGGGGATGTACGAGCAGTACTTC.

The chain combines TRBV6-5 with TRBJ1-4, with a weak D call TRBD1 (6 bases). Germline-derived CDR1 and CDR2 are MNHEY and SVGAGI. Trimming stripped 2 bases from V and 6 bases from J, with 10 bases between. The CDR3 spans 14 residues. CDR3 loop: CASSYDGGDEKLFF. Here the CDR3 DNA reads TGTGCCAGCAGTTACGATGGGGGCGATGAAAAACTGTTTTTT.

V usage is TRBV7-3 and J usage is TRBJ2-5; 10 nucleotides match TRBD2. Germline-derived CDR1 and CDR2 are SGHTA and FQGTGA. With V trimmed by 2 bases and J by 1 base, 7 bases remained unmatched. This CDR3 contains 17 residues. The CDR3 spells CASSLGASGGLQETQYF. CDR3 DNA sequence: TGTGCCAGCAGCTTAGGGGCTAGCGGGGGCCTCCAAGAGACCCAGTACTTC.

This chain joins TRBV5-5 and TRBJ1-2; 7 positions agree with TRBD1. The V gene end was trimmed by 5 bases and the J gene end by 0 bases; junction bases not matched to a gene: 7. The germline V gene has CDR1 SGHKS and CDR2 YYEKEE (reference sequence). The CDR3 spans 15 residues. CDR3 in DNA: TGTGCCAGCAGTCCAGGGGGATCCACTAACTATGGCTACACCTTC. Translation gives CASSPGGSTNYGYTF. The full variable domain, completed using reference TRBV5-5 and TRBJ1-2, is DAGVTQSPTHLIKTRGQQVTLRCSPISGHKSVSWYQQVLGQGPQFIFQYYEKEERGRGNFPDRFSARQFPNYSSELNVNALLLGDSALYLCASSPGGSTNYGYTFGSGTRLTVV.

The chain links TRBV6-5 to TRBJ2-7; TRBD1 might be the D (6 bases). The V end lost 9 bases, the J end lost 1 base, and 13 bases lay between the germline ends. Looked up from germline, CDR1 is MNHEY and CDR2 is SVGAGI. This CDR3 has 13 residues. In nucleotides, the CDR3 is TGTGCCAGTAAGCCCGGACAGTCCTACGAGCAGTACTTC. Translating gives CASKPGQSYEQYF.

The rearrangement joins TRBV2 to TRBJ1-3; D unresolved. CDR1 SNHLY and CDR2 FYNNEI come from the germline V gene. V lost 6 bases, J lost 0 bases, and 12 bases lay in between. There are 15 residues in the CDR3. The CDR3 nucleotides read TGTGCCAGCAGCCTCGGACTGAACTCTGGAAACACCATATATTTT. Translation gives CASSLGLNSGNTIYF.

This clone was detected once. The V gene is TRBV3-1 (or the pseudogene TRBV3-2), the J gene TRBJ2-2; TRBD2 aligns across 10 bases. The germline V gene encodes CDR1 LGHDT and CDR2 YNNKEL (reference sequence). There are 18 residues in the CDR3. V was pared by 1 base and J by 2 bases, with 7 bases of the junction left unmatched. CDR3 DNA sequence: TGTGCCAGCAGCCAAGGACCAGGACTAGCGGATAACACCGGGGAGCTGTTTTTT. Amino acid sequence: CASSQGPGLADNTGELFF.

This clone was detected a few times. The rearrangement links TRBV7-3 to TRBJ1-2; 7 bases agree with TRBD1. The trim removed 1 base at V and 5 bases at J, leaving 7 bases unmatched. The germline V gene has CDR1 SGHTA and CDR2 FQGTGA. The CDR3 sequence is 15 residues long. CDR3 nucleotides: TGTGCCAGCAGCTTAAGAGTCGGGACAGAATATGGCTACACCTTC. Protein product: CASSLRVGTEYGYTF.

The V call is TRBV6-5, the J call TRBJ1-2, with no clear D. V was cut by 4 bases and J by 1 base, with 10 bases left in between. The CDR3 contains 14 residues. The germline V gene has CDR1 MNHEY and CDR2 SVGAGI. The DNA for the CDR3 is TGTGCCAGCAGTTCGGAGTTGGGTAACTATGGCTACACCTTC. Protein: CASSSELGNYGYTF.

About this clone: This sample also contains other DNA sequences that code for the same CDR3. The chain couples TRBV27 to TRBJ2-7, with D unclear. Germline CDR1 reads MNHEY; CDR2 reads SMNVEV (reference sequence). V was cut by 0 bases and J by 3 bases, with 6 bases left in between. This CDR3 comprises 13 residues. The DNA of the CDR3 is TGTGCCAGCAGTTTATCCCCTAACTACGAGCAGTACTTC. This encodes CASSLSPNYEQYF.

The chain combines TRBV13 with TRBJ2-2; 10 nucleotides agree with TRBD2. After removal of 5 bases from V and 4 bases from J, the junction contained 7 bases not matched to a gene. Germline-derived CDR1 and CDR2 are PRHDT and FYEKMQ (reference sequence). The CDR3 totals 16 residues. CDR3 loop: CASSLTLAGFTGELFF. DNA of the CDR3: TGTGCCAGCAGCCTAACACTAGCGGGGTTCACCGGGGAGCTGTTTTTT.

The chain uses TRBV7-9 and TRBJ1-1; D is ambiguous. Germline lookup yields CDR1 SEHNR and CDR2 FQNEAQ (reference sequence). V gave up 1 base and J gave up 5 bases, with 2 bases separating them. The CDR3 extends over 11 amino acids. The CDR3: CASSLVTEAFF. Here the CDR3 DNA reads TGTGCCAGCAGCTTAGTAACTGAAGCTTTCTTT.

The chain carries TRBV12-5 and TRBJ2-7; D perhaps matches TRBD1 (6 bases). Per the germline V gene, CDR1 is LGHNT and CDR2 is FRNRAP. Trimming removed 7 bases from V and 2 bases from J, with 12 bases in between. There are 13 residues in the CDR3. This CDR3 reads CASAVQGTYEQYF. As DNA, the CDR3 is TGTGCTAGTGCCGTACAGGGAACCTACGAGCAGTACTTC. Full variable domain (remainder filled in from reference TRBV12-5 and TRBJ2-7): DARVTQTPRHKVTEMGQEVTMRCQPILGHNTVFWYRQTMMQGLELLAYFRNRAPLDDSGMPKDRFSAEMPDATLATLKIQPSEPRDSAVYFCASAVQGTYEQYFGPGTRLTVT.

The rearrangement links TRBV7-9 to TRBJ2-7; D may be TRBD2 (6 bases). There are 13 residues in the CDR3. V lost 3 bases to trimming and J lost 4 bases, with 10 bases between them. Germline loops: CDR1 SEHNR, CDR2 FQNEAQ (reference sequence). CDR3 sequence: CASSFKGRYEQYF. CDR3 bases: TGTGCCAGCAGCTTTAAGGGGAGGTACGAGCAGTACTTC.

In DNA, the CDR3 is TGCGCCAGCAGCCCCTCCGGGACAGGGGGCACTGGCTACACCTTC. Translated: CASSPSGTGGTGYTF. This chain uses TRBV5-1 with TRBJ1-2, with TRBD1 matching over 12 bases. The CDR3 spans 15 residues. Germline lookup yields CDR1 SGHRS and CDR2 YFSETQ. Trimming cost V 4 bases and J 7 bases; bases outside gene matches: 8.